One sample yielded the 6 T cell receptor beta chains listed below, sequenced in a study of monozygotic twins with inflammatory bowel disease. For each CDR3 protein, TCRdb gives one entry from its re-call of the 5' RACE reads, without DNA. Its clone listing holds roughly 300,000 distinct CDR3 sequences. Sequenced input: blood. Every receptor here comes from a human donor with ulcerative colitis or Crohn's disease, or a healthy co-twin of an affected twin (not recorded which).

The J gene is TRBJ2-4, the V gene TRBV11-2; the D call from TCRdb, TRBD2, cannot be confirmed without DNA. Germline V gene data show CDR1 as SGHAT and CDR2 as FQNNGV. The CDR3 sequence is 15 residues long. The CDR3 is CASSRTSGRLNMQYF.

The chain recombines TRBV11-2 with TRBJ1-5; TCRdb's D gene call, TRBD1, goes unchecked for lack of DNA. The CDR3 length is 13 residues. Germline assignment: CDR1 SGHAT and CDR2 FQNNGV. The CDR3 loop is CASSLSGDQPQHF.

This rearrangement joins TRBV20-1 to TRBJ2-7; TCRdb outputs TRBD1, but without DNA this stays unchecked. Looked up from germline, CDR1 is DFQATT and CDR2 is SNEGSKA (reference sequence). The CDR3 spans 12 residues. CDR3: CSVPGQGYEQYF.

This chain uses TRBV7-9 with TRBJ2-2; TCRdb proposes TRBD2, but this gene call is untestable without DNA. Germline V gene lookup returns CDR1 SEHNR and CDR2 FQNEAQ (reference sequence). CDR3 length equals 19 residues. The CDR3 loop reads CASSQNSLAGGANTGELFF.

The chain combines TRBV12-3 or TRBV12-4 with TRBJ2-6. This CDR3 spans 15 amino acids. CDR3 region: CASSFTSPGANVLTF.

This chain connects TRBV12-3 or TRBV12-4 to TRBJ1-2. The CDR3 runs 12 residues. CDR3 sequence reads: CASSPSDYGYTF.